This T cell receptor (beta chain) was profiled in a study of shared clonotypes between healthy human individuals (dated by TCRdb to about 2020). Concerning the study at large: Two women and a few men aged 18 to 49 years were included in the cohort. For each donor, CD4 naive and CD4 memory were each run on three plates, CD8 naive on two plates, and CD8 memory on one plate. Blood TCR repertoires of about five healthy adults were deeply sequenced to estimate repertoire size and the extent of clonotype sharing between individuals. Libraries were prepared and TCR repertoires were sequenced by different laboratories using diverse techniques, in order to increase sequencing depth and limit assay-specific biases. Per donor, leukapheresis produced somewhere between about 0.85 and 10 billion PBMCs. Results and caveats for the whole study, not just this receptor: Based on pairwise subsampling, the degree of clonotype sharing among donors was expected to be affected by sequencing depth. The small number of donors limited the genetic and exposure-history diversity represented. Incomplete sequencing was indicated by rarefaction of sorted-subset datasets, despite the large sequencing depth. Higher generation probabilities were observed for clonotypes shared by all four sorted-subset donors than for non-shared clonotypes. Sampling was restricted to blood, and TCR repertoires in tissue are likely to differ from TCR repertoires in blood. Estimated clonotype richness was generally larger for naive than for memory subsets. Sharing across four donors was observed for around 5% of naive CD4, 3% to 3.5% of naive CD8, over 2% of memory CD4, and roughly 0.43% of memory CD8 clonotypes.

Comment on this clone: It lacks a known antigen. No much larger clonotype is one base removed from it; base qualities were not supplied.

The donors were healthy, HIV-negative adults with no recently reported acute infections or vaccinations. Only Caucasian adults living in Nashville, Tennessee, USA were represented among the donors. Magnetic negative selection was used to enrich CD4+ T cells, after which naive cells were positively selected on CD45RA and the negative fraction became the memory subset. Blood was obtained by leukapheresis, after which PBMCs were separated by Ficoll-Histopaque density gradient centrifugation and cryopreserved in liquid nitrogen vapor phase. Purity and quantity of every magnetically sorted T cell population were checked by analytical flow cytometry. Genomic DNA was isolated from each sorted fraction and quantified by UV absorbance on a Nanodrop 2000c. CDR3 length: 12 amino acids, cysteine to phenylalanine. Here the CDR3 DNA is all that survives: 36 bases in frame from base 1. At the junction V is shortened by 0 bases and J by 6 bases, with 6 bases in between. CDR1 is given as WSHSY and CDR2 as SAAADI, both from the germline V gene.

TCR CDR3 regions were amplified from genomic DNA by multiplex PCR using the deep immunoSEQ assay. Extracted genomic DNA from each cell subset was distributed evenly across all wells of several immunoSEQ 96-well plates, and each plate was treated as a replicate. For sorted subsets, roughly 200 ng of genomic DNA, equivalent to 25,000 to 35,000 T cell genomes, went into each replicate PCR. The purified libraries were quantified using a Qubit 3.0 fluorometer, sized with a Bioanalyzer 2100, and then quantified again using the KAPA Library Quantification kit. Every immunoSEQ 96-well plate was sequenced on a dedicated single-read 150-cycle Illumina NextSeq 550 flow cell. As for the authors' bioinformatics: Because the immunoSEQ output held only junctional sequences and lacked quality scores, the filtering could not match the filtering applied to full-length reads. To assign V/J genes and CDR3, sequences were annotated using PyIR, a Python wrapper for IgBLAST v1.9, with IMGT germline references. Reads with weak V/J assignments (E-value above 1e-6), missing CDR3, stop codons, out-of-frame junctions, or ambiguous translated residues were removed. V3J clonotypes were defined as sequences sharing the same inferred V gene, J gene, and CDR3 amino acid sequence. Percentage overlap between repertoires was computed as shared unique clonotypes divided by the size of the smaller repertoire. Richness of each repertoire was evaluated using RTK rarefaction, the Chao1 estimator, and Recon v2.1 estimates of unobserved clonotypes. Generation probabilities for all TCRbeta clonotypes obtained by the gDNA method from several donors were computed using OLGA. TCRdb took this table from immuneACCESS and kept in-frame rearrangements with V and J called. Such tables lack part of the clones; where checked against another copy, unresolved V genes explain under half of the gap, and the rest is unexplained. D and trimming were read from the DNA, whereas the V and J calls and clone size are those reported in that table. For this sample the table gives some 1 million clones, of which around four fifths were detected only once. The ten largest clones take up less than 1.5% of the sample.

This receptor was taken from a man in his late teens or twenties in good health. The specimen sequenced was memory CD4+ T cells sorted from blood. Per the publication, the cell subset or site label means: CD45RA-negative fraction. The chain links TRBV10-2 with TRBJ2-7; the D segment cannot be called with confidence. CDR3 loop: CASSESAGEQYF. The sequenced DNA is TGCGCCAGCAGTGAGTCGGCTGGCGAGCAGTACTTC.